Listed below are T cell receptor beta chains from one sample, sequenced in a study of T-cell reconstitution after alpha-beta-depleted transplantation in children. TCRdb recomputed calls from the PCR reads with MiXCR, one row per CDR3 protein. This table holds 250,000 to 300,000 distinct CDR3 sequences, 9.9% found once. The specimen was PBMCs from the stem cell graft donor, collected from the stem cell graft. These receptors were obtained from a human donor who donated a stem cell graft to a child with SCID. Both conserved end residues are part of each CDR3. D genes are given only for firm matches. Not every row has a clone size; where given, it reads once, few, many or a size class.

cdr3_length j_call clone_size v_call d_call cdr3_aa cdr3_nt
14 TRBJ1-2 few TRBV5-1 - CASSLAPGHYGYTF TGCGCCAGCAGCTTGGCTCCAGGGCACTATGGCTACACCTTC
12 TRBJ2-1 many TRBV6-5 - CASSYRPNEQFF TGTGCCAGCAGTTACCGTCCCAATGAGCAGTTCTTC
14 TRBJ2-7 few TRBV5-1 - CASSLAGVAYEQYF TGCGCCAGCAGCTTGGCCGGGGTGGCCTACGAGCAGTACTTC
12 TRBJ1-5 - TRBV7-9 - CASTVGNQPQHF TGTGCCAGCACCGTAGGCAATCAGCCCCAGCATTTT
13 TRBJ1-2 many TRBV6-4 - CASSDTVSYGYTF TGTGCCAGCAGTGACACCGTTTCCTATGGCTACACCTTC
14 TRBJ2-7 - TRBV7-8 - CASSLNGQIYEQYF TGTGCCAGCAGCTTAAACGGACAGATCTACGAGCAGTACTTC
17 TRBJ1-5 - TRBV20-1 - CSARGVRESVSNQPQHF TGCAGTGCTAGAGGAGTCAGGGAGAGCGTAAGCAATCAGCCCCAGCATTTT
14 TRBJ1-1 - TRBV2 TRBD1 CASSARQGVTEAFF TGTGCCAGCAGTGCACGACAGGGGGTCACTGAAGCTTTCTTT
14 TRBJ1-2 many TRBV12-3/TRBV12-4 - CASSYKTDPGGYTF TGTGCCAGCAGTTATAAGACCGACCCTGGAGGCTACACCTTC
13 TRBJ1-4 - TRBV20-1 - CSATNDRNEKLFF TGCAGTGCTACTAACGACCGAAATGAAAAACTGTTTTTT
16 TRBJ2-2 - TRBV3-1 TRBD2 CASSQHTGGVSGELFF TGTGCCAGCAGCCAACACACCGGGGGGGTTAGCGGGGAGCTGTTTTTT